The clone carrying this T cell receptor beta chain was seen a handful of times. Its specificity is unknown. This sample was taken from a study of T cells in Graves' hyperthyroidism and ophthalmopathy. Findings and caveats of the study: The blood repertoire included most of the expanded thyroid clonotypes above 0.001.

The authors deemed Graves' hyperthyroidism stable absent ophthalmopathy progression within 18 months. Diagnoses were made from clinical symptoms, serum measures (thyroxine and TRAb), thyroid ultrasound and orbital computed tomography. RNA transcripts yielded amplified TCR beta CDR3 regions. With the HTBI primer set, the TCR CDR3 went through a first round of RT-PCR. TCRdb called the multiplex PCR reads again in MiXCR, with one record for every CDR3 protein. This sample has roughly 580,000 distinct CDR3 sequences, with more than 45% found just once. The sample taken for sequencing was peripheral blood or thyroid tissue (not recorded which). This TCR was sampled from a woman under 30 with Graves' hyperthyroidism.

This chain's CDR3 is CSASLPDVNEKLFF. The CDR3 DNA reads as TGCAGTGCTAGCCTCCCCGACGTTAATGAAAAACTGTTTTTT. The chain links TRBV20-1 to TRBJ1-4; D not certain. V was cut by 3 bases and J by 4 bases, with 12 bases left in between. The CDR3 runs 14 residues. Germline V gene data show CDR1 as DFQATT and CDR2 as SNEGSKA (reference sequence).